Listed here is a single TCR beta chain. The target antigen is unknown. The ends were cut back, 7 bases at V and 9 bases at J, with 13 bases in the middle. This CDR3 is built from 12 residues. Germline CDR1 is MNHNY and CDR2 is SVGAGI (reference sequence). TCRdb independently ran MiXCR on the 5' RACE reads; one entry per CDR3 protein. The sample has hundreds of thousands of distinct CDR3 sequences; roughly 18% are singletons. The data are from a study of T-cell memory formation after mild COVID-19. Notes on the study in general: The appearance of some responding clones in pre-infection memory suggested that cross-reactive memory joined. CD4+ bias marked clones expanding day 15 to 37, unlike balanced contracting clones.

Material for sequencing was PBMCs or a T cell subset sorted from them (not recorded which). This sequence joins TRBV6-6 and TRBJ1-5; D is unresolved. This TCR came from a man between 18 and 29 years old who had mild COVID-19 (a few samples of this study predate the infection). Cell type and time point are not known. The CDR3 spells CASNTNTGPQHF. CDR3 sequence (DNA): TGTGCCAGCAACACGAACACGGGGCCCCAGCATTTT.